This T cell receptor (beta chain) is drawn from a study of CD8 T cells in Susac syndrome (dated by TCRdb to the late 2010s). At the level of the whole study: Whether CD8+ T cell activation and differentiation in Susac syndrome was antigen driven was tested using repertoire sequencing.

RNA was extracted using the RNeasy kit, and roughly 0.5 to 1 ug of the RNA was reverse transcribed with random hexamers. The immunoSEQ multiplex PCR assay, covering 54 Vbeta and 13 Jbeta segments, was used to amplify TCR beta CDR3 regions. To correct PCR amplification bias, a synthetic template baseline was used for both primer optimization and computational correction. Processing in the source paper ran as follows. Only productive sequences were kept, with reads annotated to V, D and J genes according to IMGT and analyzed in immunoSEQ Analyzer. To calculate clonality, Shannon entropy was normalized by log2 of the number of productive unique sequences and then subtracted from one. Public and private clones were assessed among the 100 most prevalent clones of each patient and control. A clone was defined as Susac-specific if it was absent from the healthy and MS cohorts, from around 960 published viral clones and from other ImmuneACCESS disease sequences. Starting from the raw public reads, TCRdb applied fastp trimming at Q25, assembled clones with MiXCR and retained in-frame beta chains. Each CDR3 protein gets just one entry, which takes the most common genes and DNA from the rows behind it. TCRdb's processing, not the authors' own work, is the source of the V and J calls. The sample table lists around 150,000 distinct CDR3 sequences, approximately 94% of them with a count of one. Jointly, the top ten make up about 0.09% of the sample.

Peripheral blood CD8+ and CD4+ T cells from healthy donors, Susac syndrome patients and multiple sclerosis patients were profiled using high-throughput TCR beta sequencing. The multiple sclerosis controls were treatment-naive patients whose relapsing-remitting disease, either stable or active, fulfilled the revised McDonald criteria. Bulk CD8+ and CD4+ T cells were purified magnetically by negative isolation, whereas CD8+ TEMRA cells were enriched by FACS. Blood was collected in EDTA tubes and processed within 24 hours, with PBMCs isolated through density gradient centrifugation. PBMCs intended for TCR sequencing were cryopreserved in liquid nitrogen and thawed later in a water bath at 37 degrees C. The sorted or isolated CD4+, CD8+ and CD8+ TEMRA cells reached a purity of at least 90%. Trimming takes 3 bases from V and 1 base from J, and the germline ends sit 8 bases apart. CDR1 SGHNT and CDR2 YYREEE were looked up in the germline V gene (reference sequence). Inclusive of the bounding cysteine and phenylalanine, the CDR3 is 14 residues long. The only DNA kept is the CDR3, 42 bases in frame from the first base.

Study-wide conclusions, independent of this receptor: The TCR sequencing and HLA analysis was acknowledged to have included a relatively small number of individuals.

Comment on this clonotype: Its specific antigen is unknown. No much larger clonotype is one base removed from it; base qualities were not supplied.

The sequencing sample was made of CD4+ T cells from PBMCs. This receptor was obtained from a human donor with multiple sclerosis. The chain couples TRBV5-4 to TRBJ2-4; the D gene is unclear. The nucleotides read TGTGCCAGCAGCTCACTGGCCGCCAAAAACATTCAGTACTTC. It specifies CASSSLAAKNIQYF.